The 21 T cell receptor beta chains in this list originate from one sample, sequenced in a study of preoperative IRX-2 immunotherapy in early breast cancer. Measured with immunoSEQ multiplex PCR; TCRdb has only the in-frame clones, and not every one. The sample records some 30,000 clones, 90% being singletons. As for treatment: preoperative locoregional IRX-2 cytokine immunotherapy. The sample was acquired from a patient treated with IRX-2 immunotherapy. The receptor set was obtained from a human donor with breast cancer.

The CDR3 here is CASSEQGNWVATQYF. The CDR3 nucleotides are TGTGCCAGCAGTGAACAGGGTAACTGGGTGGCGACCCAGTACTTC. The chain has TRBV6-1 and TRBJ2-5; D is possibly TRBD1 (5 bases). CDR3 length: 15 residues. With 2 bases removed from V and 7 bases from J, the gap between germline ends came to 17 bases. In germline, CDR1 is MNHNS, CDR2 SASEGT.

The V gene is TRBV5-1, the J gene TRBJ2-6; maybe TRBD2 (6 bases). CDR1 and CDR2 from the germline V gene are SGHRS and YFSETQ. Trimming removed 2 bases from V and 3 bases from J, with 9 bases in between. The CDR3 contains 15 residues. This CDR3 reads CASSFSGSGANVLTF. In DNA form, the CDR3 reads TGCGCCAGCAGCTTCTCCGGGAGTGGGGCCAACGTCCTGACTTTC.

The V call is TRBV5-1, the J call TRBJ2-6; unclear D gene. Between the trimmed V and J ends, which lost 1 base and 1 base, there was a span of 6 bases. The germline CDR1 and CDR2 sequences are SGHRS and YFSETQ. The CDR3 has 15 residues. The CDR3 spells CASSLSWSGANVLTF. DNA for the CDR3: TGCGCCAGCAGCTTGAGTTGGTCTGGGGCCAACGTCCTGACTTTC. Together with reference TRBV5-1 and TRBJ2-6, the CDR3 gives the full variable domain: KAGVTQTPRYLIKTRGQQVTLSCSPISGHRSVSWYQQTPGQGLQFLFEYFSETQRNKGNFPGRFSGRQFSNSRSEMNVSTLELGDSALYLCASSLSWSGANVLTFGAGSRLTVL.

This chain uses TRBV4-3 with TRBJ1-2; 8 positions agree with TRBD1. The CDR3 runs 15 residues. CDR1 is LGHNA and CDR2 is YSLEER in the germline V gene. J was trimmed by 5 bases and V by 3 bases; bases with no gene match: 8. The CDR3 DNA reads TGCGCCAGCAGCCACACAGGACAGGGCGAATATGGCTACACCTTC. Translation gives CASSHTGQGEYGYTF.

The chain is built from TRBV5-6 and TRBJ2-3; D gene unclear. The V end was cut by 1 base, the J end by 5 bases, with 5 bases between. The CDR3 contains 12 residues. Germline assignment: CDR1 SGHDT and CDR2 YYEEEE. CDR3 region: CASSLRKDTQYF. The CDR3 coding sequence is TGTGCCAGCAGCTTGAGGAAAGATACGCAGTATTTT. Full variable domain (rest looked up from reference TRBV5-6 and TRBJ2-3): DAGVTQSPTHLIKTRGQQVTLRCSPKSGHDTVSWYQQALGQGPQFIFQYYEEEERQRGNFPDRFSGHQFPNYSSELNVNALLLGDSALYLCASSLRKDTQYFGPGTRLTVL.

Remarks on this clone: Different DNA sequences within this sample yield the same CDR3. V and J are TRBV5-1 and TRBJ2-6; D not resolved. CDR1 and CDR2 from the germline V gene are SGHRS and YFSETQ. V was trimmed by 2 bases and J by 3 bases, leaving 6 bases between them. The CDR3 spans 14 residues. CDR3 sequence reads: CASSFASGANVLTF. In nucleotides, the CDR3 is TGCGCCAGCAGCTTCGCGAGTGGGGCCAACGTCCTGACTTTC.

The chain uses TRBV7-9 and TRBJ2-5; tentative D call: TRBD1 (6 bases). The length of the CDR3 is 14 residues. V lost 1 base and J 5 bases, leaving 11 bases between the germline ends. The germline V gene has CDR1 SEHNR and CDR2 FQNEAQ (reference sequence). As DNA, the CDR3 is TGTGCCAGCAGCTTAGGGGGGCTCCGGGAGACCCAGTACTTC. As protein: CASSLGGLRETQYF.

The V call is TRBV4-3, the J call TRBJ1-6; no reliable D call. CDR1 and CDR2 (germline): LGHNA, YSLEER. Trimming cost V 1 base and J 6 bases, with 10 bases left between them. The CDR3 runs 15 residues. CDR3 loop: CASSQGSQINSPLHF. CDR3 in DNA: TGCGCCAGCAGCCAAGGGAGTCAAATTAATTCACCCCTCCACTTT.

This clone counts as medium-sized. The rearrangement links TRBV25-1 to TRBJ2-3, with unresolved D. Germline loops: CDR1 MGHDK, CDR2 SYGVNS. V gave up 6 bases and J gave up 5 bases, with 12 bases separating them. The CDR3 runs to 13 residues. For the CDR3, the DNA is TGTGCCAGCAGCGCCGGGTTGGGAGATACGCAGTATTTT. Its protein is CASSAGLGDTQYF.

V usage is TRBV29-1 and J usage is TRBJ1-3; tentatively, D is TRBD1 (5 bases). This CDR3 has 14 residues. In germline, CDR1 is SQVTM, CDR2 ANQGSEA. The V end was cut by 1 base, the J end by 0 bases, with 7 bases between. For the CDR3, the DNA is TGCAGCGTTGAAGGACAGTACTCTGGAAACACCATATATTTT. Its protein is CSVEGQYSGNTIYF.

The chain is built from TRBV15 and TRBJ2-1; D unresolved. The CDR3 runs to 13 residues. Trimming left V 0 bases short and J 9 bases short, with 9 bases between. The germline CDR1 and CDR2 sequences are LNHNV and YYDKDF (reference sequence). This CDR3 is CATSRDLGAEQFF. In DNA, the CDR3 is TGTGCCACCAGCAGAGATCTGGGTGCTGAGCAGTTCTTC.

The V and J genes are TRBV7-9 and TRBJ2-7, with TRBD2 matching over 7 bases. Germline loops: CDR1 SEHNR, CDR2 FQNEAQ (reference sequence). Losses at the gene ends were 2 bases for V and 2 bases for J; bases not matched to a gene: 3. The CDR3 sequence is 14 residues long. In DNA, the CDR3 is TGTGCCAGCAGCTTATCCAGCGGGGCCTACGAGCAGTACTTC. Translating it yields CASSLSSGAYEQYF.

This clone has a handful of counts. The sample has other DNA sequences that encode this CDR3 too. The V call is TRBV27, the J call TRBJ2-7; D is possibly TRBD1 (6 bases). The CDR3 has 13 residues. The ends were cut back, 4 bases at V and 1 base at J, with 8 bases in the middle. Germline CDR1 and CDR2: MNHEY and SMNVEV (reference sequence). The CDR3 sequence: CASSYQGSYEQYF. CDR3 DNA: TGTGCCAGCAGTTACCAGGGGTCCTACGAGCAGTACTTC.

The V and J genes are TRBV27 and TRBJ2-3, with TRBD1 matching over 7 bases. The germline gives CDR1 MNHEY, CDR2 SMNVEV (reference sequence). V shed 2 bases, J shed 5 bases, and the junction held 7 bases outside the gene matches. This CDR3 has 15 amino acids. The CDR3, as DNA: TGTGCCAGCAGTTTAAAGGGGGCGGCTATAGATACGCAGTATTTT. It encodes CASSLKGAAIDTQYF.

CDR3 nucleotide sequence: TGCGCCAGCAGTGACCCAGCGGGTTCTAGCACAGATACGCAGTATTTT. This encodes CASSDPAGSSTDTQYF. V gene TRBV10-1 combines with J gene TRBJ2-3, with D possibly being TRBD2 (6 bases). The CDR3 spans 16 residues. Trimming cost V 3 bases and J 0 bases, with 13 bases left between them. The germline gives CDR1 WNHNN, CDR2 SYGVQD (reference sequence).

The chain joins TRBV29-1 to TRBJ2-1, with 14 nucleotides matching TRBD2. J lost 3 bases, V lost 4 bases, and 5 bases had no gene match. The length of the CDR3 is 16 residues. Germline V gene sequence: CDR1 SQVTM, CDR2 ANQGSEA. CDR3 loop: CSVAGLAGVFYNEQFF. CDR3 coding DNA: TGCAGCGTTGCGGGACTAGCGGGAGTCTTCTACAATGAGCAGTTCTTC.

The chain recombines TRBV5-5 with TRBJ2-7; no firm D call. The germline V gene encodes CDR1 SGHKS and CDR2 YYEKEE (reference sequence). The CDR3 covers 12 residues. Trimming left V 0 bases short and J 3 bases short, with 4 bases between. This chain's CDR3 is CASSLDIYEQYF. The CDR3 region has the DNA TGTGCCAGCAGCTTGGATATCTACGAGCAGTACTTC.

The V gene is TRBV6-1, the J gene TRBJ2-1, with D perhaps TRBD2 (6 bases). V lost 1 base and J 3 bases, leaving 13 bases between the germline ends. Germline CDR1 MNHNS, CDR2 SASEGT. The CDR3 runs 16 residues. CDR3: CASSEVPLAGYNEQFF. CDR3 nucleotide sequence: TGTGCCAGCAGTGAAGTTCCACTAGCCGGCTACAATGAGCAGTTCTTC.

This CDR3 is CASSLGQASYEQYF. As DNA, the CDR3 is TGTGCCAGCAGTCTTGGTCAGGCCTCCTACGAGCAGTACTTC. V is TRBV6-6 and J is TRBJ2-7; D not certain. Trimming took 5 bases from V and 0 from J, leaving 11 bases between them. The CDR3 is 14 amino acids. CDR1 is MNHNY, CDR2 SVGAGI, per germline (reference sequence).

In its sample, this clone was seen once. This chain uses TRBV27 with TRBJ2-7; D uncertain. CDR3 length equals 10 residues. Germline-derived CDR1 and CDR2 are MNHEY and SMNVEV (reference sequence). Between the trimmed V and J ends, which lost 2 bases and 5 bases, there was a span of 1 base. The DNA for the CDR3 is TGTGCCAGCAGTTTAAACGAGCAGTACTTC. Translated: CASSLNEQYF.

The chain recombines TRBV7-2 with TRBJ2-1; 7 bases are a match to TRBD2. The junction had 7 bases not matched to a gene; V was cut back by 5 bases and J by 3 bases. Per germline, CDR1 SGHTA and CDR2 FQGNSA. The CDR3 spans 15 residues. In DNA, the CDR3 is TGTGCCAGCAGCGCCTCTAGCGGAAACTACAATGAGCAGTTCTTC. Its protein product is CASSASSGNYNEQFF.